Below, 32 T cell receptor beta chains from the same sample are listed, as sequenced in a study of spatial heterogeneity in lung cancer. TCRdb reprocessed the 5' RACE reads with MiXCR, giving one entry per CDR3 protein. The data contain about 39,000 distinct CDR3 sequences, roughly 3% of them seen just once; the ten biggest clones take up around 34%. Indicated time point: sample taken at primary tumor resection. The sequenced sample was normal lung tissue next to the tumor, obtained at surgery. All receptors derive from a male donor with early-stage non-small cell lung cancer.

This clonotype appeared a single time. This may stem from a read error, because a much larger clone lies one nucleotide away. V usage is TRBV7-2 and J usage is TRBJ2-3; D remains unclear. CDR1 is SGHTA and CDR2 is FQGNSA in the germline V gene. The CDR3 loop spans 15 amino acids. V shed 5 bases and J shed 6 bases, with 18 bases lying between them. The CDR3 sequence: CASSPTTVVGDTQYF. CDR3 DNA sequence: TGTGCCAGCAGCCCAACGACGGTAGTTGGGGATACGCAGTATTTT.

This clonotype was seen many times. The rearrangement joins TRBV29-1 to TRBJ1-1; a weak D match, TRBD1 (5 bases). V lost 3 bases and J 2 bases, leaving 10 bases between the germline ends. The CDR3 loop spans 13 amino acids. Germline V gene data show CDR1 as SQVTM and CDR2 as ANQGSEA. In nucleotides, the CDR3 is TGCAGCGTTGATAGACAGCCCAACACTGAAGCTTTCTTT. It is translated as CSVDRQPNTEAFF. Using reference TRBV29-1 and TRBJ1-1 for the parts outside the CDR3, the full variable domain is SAVISQKPSRDICQRGTSLTIQCQVDSQVTMMFWYRQQPGQSLTLIATANQGSEATYESGFVIDKFPISRPNLTFSTLTVSNMSPEDSSIYLCSVDRQPNTEAFFGQGTRLTVV.

This clonotype was counted ten times or more. The rearrangement links TRBV7-9 to TRBJ2-1, with D hard to call. The CDR3 covers 14 residues. V was clipped by 4 bases and J by 6 bases, with 13 bases between them. Germline CDR1 is SEHNR and CDR2 is FQNEAQ (reference sequence). The CDR3 loop reads CASSSGTTGNEQFF. CDR3 DNA: TGTGCCAGCAGCTCGGGTACTACCGGCAATGAGCAGTTCTTC. Variable domain in full (rest from reference TRBV7-9 and TRBJ2-1): DTGVSQNPRHKITKRGQNVTFRCDPISEHNRLYWYRQTLGQGPEFLTYFQNEAQLEKSRLLSDRFSAERPKGSFSTLEIQRTEQGDSAMYLCASSSGTTGNEQFFGPGTRLTVL.

The sample holds many counts of this clonotype. The chain combines TRBV3-1 with TRBJ2-5, with 10 bases matching TRBD2. Germline V gene lookup returns CDR1 LGHDT and CDR2 YNNKEL (reference sequence). V lost 3 bases to trimming and J lost 2 bases; unmatched junction nucleotides: 3. This CDR3 region has 15 residues. CDR3 protein: CASSQRTSGQETQYF. In DNA, the CDR3 is TGTGCCAGCAGCCAGAGGACTAGCGGACAAGAGACCCAGTACTTC.

This clonotype was counted at least ten times. J is TRBJ2-3 and V is TRBV9, with TRBD1 matching 7 bases. Germline CDR1 reads SGDLS; CDR2 reads YYNGEE. The CDR3 has 14 amino acids. Trimming at V came to 7 bases and at J to 2 bases, leaving 7 bases not matched to a gene. In DNA form, the CDR3 reads TGTGCCAGCGTTCGGGACAGTTTCACAGATACGCAGTATTTT. Translated, it gives CASVRDSFTDTQYF.

In this sample, this clonotype turned up many times. The chain is built from TRBV11-2 and TRBJ1-2; D gene ambiguous. V gave up 5 bases and J gave up 4 bases, with 11 bases separating them. Germline values: CDR1 SGHAT, CDR2 FQNNGV. The CDR3 has 13 amino acids. CDR3 residues: CASSLVEGYGYTF. CDR3 DNA: TGTGCCAGCAGCCTAGTTGAGGGCTATGGCTACACCTTC.

This clonotype was seen ten or more times. The V gene is TRBV5-4, the J gene TRBJ1-3; D is undetermined. V shed 2 bases and J shed 0 bases, with 9 bases lying between them. Germline CDR1 is SGHNT and CDR2 is YYREEE (reference sequence). The CDR3 spans 15 residues. The CDR3 sequence: CASSFNGYSGNTIYF. The CDR3 DNA is TGTGCCAGCAGCTTCAACGGATACTCTGGAAACACCATATATTTT. The whole variable domain, remainder taken from reference TRBV5-4 and TRBJ1-3, is ETGVTQSPTHLIKTRGQQVTLRCSSQSGHNTVSWYQQALGQGPQFIFQYYREEENGRGNFPPRFSGLQFPNYSSELNVNALELDDSALYLCASSFNGYSGNTIYFGEGSWLTVV.

This clonotype was seen a few times. The chain joins TRBV7-8 to TRBJ2-7; either TRBD1 or TRBD2 may supply D (6 bases each). CDR3 length: 14 amino acids. Per germline, CDR1 SGHVS and CDR2 FQNEAQ. Trimming stripped 1 base from V and 3 bases from J, with 10 bases between. CDR3 nucleotide sequence: TGTGCCAGCAGCTTAGGGGGGGCCCACTACGAGCAGTACTTC. Translation gives CASSLGGAHYEQYF.

In its sample, this clonotype was seen many times. This chain uses TRBV9 with TRBJ2-3; 8 nucleotides line up with TRBD2. This CDR3 spans 15 amino acids. Per germline, CDR1 SGDLS and CDR2 YYNGEE. Germline trimming cut 1 base from V and 3 bases from J; bases unmatched to any gene: 4. CDR3 DNA: TGTGCCAGCAGCGTAATGTCGGGAGGGACAGATACGCAGTATTTT. This translates into CASSVMSGGTDTQYF.

This clonotype was seen repeatedly, ten times or more. The chain recombines TRBV7-9 with TRBJ2-3, with a tentative D call TRBD2 (6 bases). V gave up 1 base and J gave up 0 bases, with 14 bases separating them. The CDR3 is made up of 17 amino acids. Per the germline V gene, CDR1 is SEHNR and CDR2 is FQNEAQ (reference sequence). The CDR3 DNA reads TGTGCCAGCAGCTTAGGGGTCGGGAGAAGGAGCACAGATACGCAGTATTTT. Amino acid sequence: CASSLGVGRRSTDTQYF.

This clonotype was seen many times. The chain is built from TRBV18 and TRBJ1-5; 8 nucleotides line up with TRBD1. The germline gives CDR1 KGHSH, CDR2 LQKENI. The J segment lost 6 bases and the V segment lost 8 bases, leaving 15 bases of the junction unmatched. The CDR3 sequence is 16 residues long. The CDR3 reads CASPRGRTGLAQPQHF. CDR3 bases: TGTGCCAGCCCACGGGGTCGGACAGGGTTGGCTCAGCCCCAGCATTTT. Filled out from reference TRBV18 and TRBJ1-5, the complete variable domain reads NAGVMQNPRHLVRRRGQEARLRCSPMKGHSHVYWYRQLPEEGLKFMVYLQKENIIDESGMPKERFSAEFPKEGPSILRIQQVVRGDSAAYFCASPRGRTGLAQPQHFGDGTRLSIL.

This clonotype has a handful of counts. The rearrangement uses TRBV20-1 and TRBJ2-2; tentative D call: TRBD1 (5 bases). CDR1 and CDR2 (germline): DFQATT, SNEGSKA (reference sequence). The CDR3 runs to 13 residues. Trimming removed 5 bases at V and 1 base at J, with 8 bases between. Here the CDR3 reads CSALTENTGELFF. CDR3 DNA sequence: TGCAGTGCTCTGACAGAGAACACCGGGGAGCTGTTTTTT.

This clonotype was observed many times. V and J are TRBV4-1 and TRBJ2-5, with 7 positions matching TRBD1. V dropped 4 bases and J dropped 2; count of bases not matched to a gene: 19. CDR1 is MGHRA and CDR2 is YSYEKL in the germline V gene. The length of the CDR3 is 19 residues. The CDR3 protein is CASSPLQGPGGKGQETQYF. CDR3 nucleotides: TGCGCCAGCAGCCCTCTTCAAGGCCCAGGGGGAAAAGGTCAAGAGACCCAGTACTTC.

Ten or more counts support this clonotype. The chain uses TRBV4-2 and TRBJ1-4; 11 bases fit TRBD1. The junction had 6 bases not matched to a gene; V was cut back by 0 bases and J by 6 bases. Germline values: CDR1 LGHNA, CDR2 YNFKEQ. The CDR3 has 17 amino acids. In nucleotides, the CDR3 is TGTGCCAGCAGCCAAGAAGTAGGGGGACAGGGGGATGAAAAACTGTTTTTT. It specifies CASSQEVGGQGDEKLFF.

This clonotype was detected only a few times. V usage is TRBV30 and J usage is TRBJ1-6, with TRBD1 as a possible D gene (5 bases). The CDR3 extends over 15 amino acids. The germline V gene has CDR1 GTSNPN and CDR2 SVGIG (reference sequence). Between the trimmed V and J ends, which lost 2 bases and 7 bases, there was a span of 15 bases. CDR3 sequence: CAWSIGAVANSPLHF. The CDR3 DNA reads TGTGCCTGGAGTATAGGGGCAGTCGCGAATTCACCCCTCCACTTT.

This clonotype was recorded at least ten times. The CDR3 DNA is TGTGCCAGCAGCATCTCTGGGACATCTGAAGCTTTCTTT. Amino acids: CASSISGTSEAFF. The J gene is TRBJ1-1, the V gene TRBV6-5; possibly TRBD1 for D (6 bases). This CDR3 contains 13 residues. Germline V CDR1 and CDR2: MNHEY, SVGAGI. Between the trimmed V and J ends, which lost 6 bases and 6 bases, there was a span of 14 bases.

The sample holds many counts of this clonotype. The chain combines TRBV28 with TRBJ1-2; D remains ambiguous. This CDR3 spans 12 amino acids. Trimming took 2 bases from V and 11 from J, leaving 12 bases between them. Per the germline V gene, CDR1 is MDHEN and CDR2 is SYDVKM. CDR3 DNA: TGTGCCAGCAGTTTAGCTCTTCCAGATTACACCTTC. Its translation: CASSLALPDYTF.

The chain links TRBV5-1 to TRBJ2-1; D remains unclear. The CDR3 totals 15 residues. Trimming stripped 0 bases from V and 4 bases from J, with 11 bases between. Germline CDR1 is SGHRS and CDR2 is YFSETQ. The CDR3 protein is CASSLERREYNEQFF. In DNA, the CDR3 is TGCGCCAGCAGCTTGGAAAGGCGAGAGTACAATGAGCAGTTCTTC. Complete variable domain (other parts from reference TRBV5-1 and TRBJ2-1): KAGVTQTPRYLIKTRGQQVTLSCSPISGHRSVSWYQQTPGQGLQFLFEYFSETQRNKGNFPGRFSGRQFSNSRSEMNVSTLELGDSALYLCASSLERREYNEQFFGPGTRLTVL.

This clonotype was observed many times. The chain combines TRBV9 with TRBJ2-1; maybe TRBD1 (5 bases). The CDR3 length is 15 residues. Germline-derived CDR1 and CDR2 are SGDLS and YYNGEE. V shed 4 bases and J shed 0 bases, with 11 bases lying between them. CDR3 in amino acids: CASSRQSASYNEQFF. DNA for the CDR3: TGTGCCAGCAGCAGACAGAGCGCCTCCTACAATGAGCAGTTCTTC.

Many counts were recorded for this clonotype. The chain couples TRBV6-6 to TRBJ2-7, with TRBD1 matching 10 bases. The germline CDR1 and CDR2 sequences are MNHNY and SVGAGI (reference sequence). J lost 4 bases, V lost 7 bases, and 13 bases had no gene match. This CDR3 has 16 residues. Here the CDR3 DNA reads TGTGCCAGCAAAGGGGGGGACAGGGGAATACATTACGAGCAGTACTTC. This translates into CASKGGDRGIHYEQYF.

This clonotype was counted at least ten times. This chain uses TRBV3-1 with TRBJ2-5; D call uncertain. The CDR3 extends over 14 amino acids. With 1 base removed from V and 2 bases from J, the gap between germline ends came to 8 bases. Germline V gene sequence: CDR1 LGHDT, CDR2 YNNKEL (reference sequence). Written as DNA, the CDR3 is TGTGCCAGCAGCCAAGGGTTCGGACAAGAGACCCAGTACTTC. It translates to CASSQGFGQETQYF.

This clonotype was observed many times. The chain carries TRBV20-1 and TRBJ2-3; 11 nucleotides align to TRBD2. CDR1 and CDR2 from the germline V gene are DFQATT and SNEGSKA (reference sequence). The CDR3 runs 21 residues. J gave up 0 bases and V 0 bases, and 17 bases lay outside the gene matches. This CDR3 reads CSARDPLGLAGERYSTDTQYF. CDR3 nucleotides: TGCAGTGCTAGAGATCCTCTCGGACTAGCGGGTGAGAGATATAGCACAGATACGCAGTATTTT.

The V gene is TRBV13, the J gene TRBJ1-1; TRBD1 matches 8 bases. V lost 4 bases to trimming and J lost 6 bases; unmatched junction nucleotides: 4. This CDR3 is 13 amino acids long. Germline CDR1 is PRHDT and CDR2 is FYEKMQ (reference sequence). The CDR3 coding sequence is TGTGCCAGCAGCTCTACAGGGGGTGCTGAAGCTTTCTTT. It encodes CASSSTGGAEAFF. Full variable domain (missing parts from reference TRBV13 and TRBJ1-1): AAGVIQSPRHLIKEKRETATLKCYPIPRHDTVYWYQQGPGQDPQFLISFYEKMQSDKGSIPDRFSAQQFSDYHSELNMSSLELGDSALYFCASSSTGGAEAFFGQGTRLTVV.

This clonotype occurred many times. This chain links TRBV15 with TRBJ2-7, with a weak D call TRBD1 (6 bases). This CDR3 spans 13 amino acids. Germline values: CDR1 LNHNV, CDR2 YYDKDF (reference sequence). Trimming pared 2 bases from V and 5 bases from J, leaving 10 bases between. CDR3 nucleotides: TGTGCCACCAGCAGAAACAGGGTAAACGAGCAGTACTTC. This sequence encodes CATSRNRVNEQYF.

Many counts were recorded for this clonotype. The chain combines TRBV20-1 with TRBJ2-2, with 8 bases identical to TRBD1. The CDR3 sequence is 15 residues long. J gave up 5 bases and V 6 bases, and 11 bases lay outside the gene matches. Germline lookup yields CDR1 DFQATT and CDR2 SNEGSKA (reference sequence). CDR3 nucleotide sequence: TGCAGTGCCAGACCCAGGGGGCATGGTACCGGGGAGCTGTTTTTT. Protein sequence: CSARPRGHGTGELFF.

This clonotype was counted ten times or more. The CDR3 region has the DNA TGTGCCAGCCGAAAAACGGGCTACGAGCAGTACTTC. Protein product: CASRKTGYEQYF. This chain joins TRBV28 and TRBJ2-7; D call uncertain. Germline V gene sequence: CDR1 MDHEN, CDR2 SYDVKM. This CDR3 is built from 12 residues. V was trimmed by 8 bases and J by 3 bases, leaving 11 bases between them.

The V gene is TRBV20-1, the J gene TRBJ2-1; tentatively, D is TRBD1 or TRBD2 (5 bases each). Trimming shortened V by 3 bases and J by 0 bases, and 9 bases separated the two germline ends. The germline gives CDR1 DFQATT, CDR2 SNEGSKA (reference sequence). The CDR3 sequence is 14 residues long. In nucleotides, the CDR3 is TGCAGTGCTAGTTCGGGACCCTCCTACAATGAGCAGTTCTTC. Amino acids: CSASSGPSYNEQFF.

This clonotype was counted at least ten times. DNA for the CDR3: TGTGCCAGCAGTAAACAGGGATGGATCGGTAATACGCAGTATTTT. It translates to CASSKQGWIGNTQYF. The chain employs TRBV6-5 and TRBJ2-3, with a weak D call TRBD1 (6 bases). V was pared by 5 bases and J by 7 bases, with 19 bases between. The CDR3 runs to 15 residues. Germline loops: CDR1 MNHEY, CDR2 SVGAGI.

This clonotype was seen at least ten times. The rearrangement joins TRBV12-3 or TRBV12-4 to TRBJ1-1; D ambiguous. V was shortened by 2 bases and J by 8 bases, with 21 bases between the two germline ends. The CDR3 runs to 16 residues. CDR3 protein: CASSLSVSNPLAEAFF. CDR3 nucleotides: TGTGCCAGCAGTTTATCCGTATCGAACCCTCTCGCGGAAGCTTTCTTT.

This clonotype was seen at least ten times. V usage is TRBV27 and J usage is TRBJ2-7; TRBD1 is a possible D gene (6 bases). Trimming cost V 6 bases and J 0 bases, with 12 bases left between them. Looked up from germline, CDR1 is MNHEY and CDR2 is SMNVEV (reference sequence). This CDR3 spans 14 amino acids. The CDR3 protein is CASSPDRNSYEQYF. For the CDR3, the DNA is TGTGCCAGCAGCCCGGACAGAAACTCCTACGAGCAGTACTTC.

This clonotype turned up a few times. The chain employs TRBV27 and TRBJ2-6; no definite D call. V was shortened by 6 bases and J by 4 bases, with 4 bases between the two germline ends. In germline, CDR1 is MNHEY, CDR2 SMNVEV (reference sequence). This CDR3 comprises 12 residues. The CDR3 reads CASRAGANVLTF. CDR3 DNA: TGTGCCAGCAGGGCCGGGGCCAACGTCCTGACTTTC.

This clonotype was counted ten times or more. This sequence joins TRBV20-1 and TRBJ2-5; TRBD1 might be the D (6 bases). Between the trimmed V and J ends, which lost 1 base and 7 bases, there was a span of 16 bases. The CDR3 runs to 14 residues. CDR1 is DFQATT and CDR2 is SNEGSKA in the germline V gene (reference sequence). The CDR3 bases are TGCAGTGCTAGAGGTCGACAGGTCCGAGGGACCCAGTACTTC. Translated: CSARGRQVRGTQYF.